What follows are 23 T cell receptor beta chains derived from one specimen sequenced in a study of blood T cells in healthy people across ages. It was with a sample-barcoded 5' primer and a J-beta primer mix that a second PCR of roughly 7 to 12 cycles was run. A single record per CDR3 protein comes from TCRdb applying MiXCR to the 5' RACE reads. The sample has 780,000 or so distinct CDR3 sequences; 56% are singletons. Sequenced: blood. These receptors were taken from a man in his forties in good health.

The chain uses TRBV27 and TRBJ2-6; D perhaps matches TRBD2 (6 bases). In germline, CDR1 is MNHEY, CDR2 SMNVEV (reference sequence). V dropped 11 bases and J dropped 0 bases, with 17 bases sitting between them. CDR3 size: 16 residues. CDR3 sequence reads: CAVKRAGVSGANVLTF. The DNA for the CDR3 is TGTGCCGTAAAAAGAGCGGGCGTCTCTGGGGCCAACGTCCTGACTTTC.

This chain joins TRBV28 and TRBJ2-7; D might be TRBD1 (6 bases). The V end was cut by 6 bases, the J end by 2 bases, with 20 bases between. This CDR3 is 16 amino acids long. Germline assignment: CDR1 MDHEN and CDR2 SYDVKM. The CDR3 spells CASRVNRDISTYEQYF. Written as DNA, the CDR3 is TGTGCCAGCAGGGTAAACCGGGACATCTCCACCTACGAGCAGTACTTC.

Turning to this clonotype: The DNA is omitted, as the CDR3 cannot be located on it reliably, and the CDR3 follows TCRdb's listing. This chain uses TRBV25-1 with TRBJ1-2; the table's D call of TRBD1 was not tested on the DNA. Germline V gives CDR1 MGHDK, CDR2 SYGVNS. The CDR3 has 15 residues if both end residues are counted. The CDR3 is CASSGPGTGSYGCTF.

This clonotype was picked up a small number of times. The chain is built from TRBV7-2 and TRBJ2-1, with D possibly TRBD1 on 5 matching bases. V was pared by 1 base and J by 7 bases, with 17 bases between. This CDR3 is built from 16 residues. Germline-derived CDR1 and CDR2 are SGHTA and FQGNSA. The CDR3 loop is CASSLDSRASGNEQFF. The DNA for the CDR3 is TGTGCCAGCAGCTTAGATAGCAGGGCTTCGGGTAATGAGCAGTTCTTC.

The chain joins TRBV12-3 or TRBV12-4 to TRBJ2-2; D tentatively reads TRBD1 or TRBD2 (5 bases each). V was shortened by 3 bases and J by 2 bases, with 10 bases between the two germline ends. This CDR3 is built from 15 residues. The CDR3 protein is CASSFEGRNTGELFF. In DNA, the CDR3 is TGTGCCAGCAGTTTCGAGGGACGTAACACCGGGGAGCTGTTTTTT.

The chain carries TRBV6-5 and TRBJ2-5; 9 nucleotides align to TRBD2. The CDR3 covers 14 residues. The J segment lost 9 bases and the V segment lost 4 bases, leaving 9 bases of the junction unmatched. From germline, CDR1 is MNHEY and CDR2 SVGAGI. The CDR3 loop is CASSSLAGVEAQYF. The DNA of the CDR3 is TGTGCCAGCAGTTCCTTAGCGGGGGTGGAGGCCCAGTACTTC.

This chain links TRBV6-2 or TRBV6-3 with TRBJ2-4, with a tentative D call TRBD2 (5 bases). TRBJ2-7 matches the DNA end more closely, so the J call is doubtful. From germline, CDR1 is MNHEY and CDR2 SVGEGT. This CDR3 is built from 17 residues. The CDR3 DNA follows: TGTGCCAGCAGTTACGGTCACAGCGACTACTATGAACCCGAGCAGTACTTC. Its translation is CASSYGHSDYYEPEQYF.

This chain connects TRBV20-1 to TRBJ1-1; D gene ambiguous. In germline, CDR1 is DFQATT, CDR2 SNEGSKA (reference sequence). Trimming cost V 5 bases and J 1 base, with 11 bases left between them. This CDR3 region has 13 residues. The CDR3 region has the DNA TGCAGTGCTCCGCTACGGGGGAACACTGAAGCTTTCTTT. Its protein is CSAPLRGNTEAFF.

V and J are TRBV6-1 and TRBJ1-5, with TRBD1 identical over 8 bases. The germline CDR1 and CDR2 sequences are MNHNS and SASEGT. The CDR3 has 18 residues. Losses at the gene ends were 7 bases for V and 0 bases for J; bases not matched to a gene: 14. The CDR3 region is CASIGGQGSPYSNQPQHF. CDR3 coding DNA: TGTGCCAGCATCGGAGGACAGGGATCCCCATATAGCAATCAGCCCCAGCATTTT.

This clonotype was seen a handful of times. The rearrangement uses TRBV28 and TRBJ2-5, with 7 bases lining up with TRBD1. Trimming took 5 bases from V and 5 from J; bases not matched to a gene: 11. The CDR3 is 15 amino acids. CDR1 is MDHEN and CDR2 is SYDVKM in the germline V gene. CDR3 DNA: TGTGCCAGCAGTGGACGGAGACAGGGCGAGGAGACCCAGTACTTC. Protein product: CASSGRRQGEETQYF.

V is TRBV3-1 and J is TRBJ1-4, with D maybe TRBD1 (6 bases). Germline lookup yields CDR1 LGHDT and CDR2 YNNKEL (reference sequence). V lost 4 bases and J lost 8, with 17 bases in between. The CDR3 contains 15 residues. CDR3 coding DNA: TGTGCCAGCAGCCCTTACGTCCCGGGACAAGAAAAACTGTTTTTT. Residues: CASSPYVPGQEKLFF.

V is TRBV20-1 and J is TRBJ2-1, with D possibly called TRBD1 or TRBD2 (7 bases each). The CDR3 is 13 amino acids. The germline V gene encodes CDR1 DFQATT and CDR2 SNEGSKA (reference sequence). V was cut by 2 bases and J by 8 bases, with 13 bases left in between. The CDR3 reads CSARKTGRDEQFF. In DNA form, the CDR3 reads TGCAGTGCTAGAAAGACAGGGAGGGATGAGCAGTTCTTC.

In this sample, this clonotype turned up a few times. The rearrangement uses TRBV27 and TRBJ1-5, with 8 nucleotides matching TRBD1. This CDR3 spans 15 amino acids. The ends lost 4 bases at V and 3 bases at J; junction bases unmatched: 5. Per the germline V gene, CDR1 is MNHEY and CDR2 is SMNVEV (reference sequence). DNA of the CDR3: TGTGCCAGCAGTTCCCGGACAGGGCTCAATCAGCCCCAGCATTTT. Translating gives CASSSRTGLNQPQHF.

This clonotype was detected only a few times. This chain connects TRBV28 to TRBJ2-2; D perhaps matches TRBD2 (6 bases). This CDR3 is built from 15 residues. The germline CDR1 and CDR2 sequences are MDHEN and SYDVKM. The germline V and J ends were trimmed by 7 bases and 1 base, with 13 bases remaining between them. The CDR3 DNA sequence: TGTGCCAGCAAAACCGCGGGGCGGAACACCGGGGAGCTGTTTTTT. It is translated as CASKTAGRNTGELFF.

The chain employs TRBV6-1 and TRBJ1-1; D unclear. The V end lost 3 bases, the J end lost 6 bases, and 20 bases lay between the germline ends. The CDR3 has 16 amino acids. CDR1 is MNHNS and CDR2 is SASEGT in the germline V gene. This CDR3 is CASSDYGRPEMAEAFF. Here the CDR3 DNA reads TGTGCCAGCAGTGATTATGGACGGCCCGAAATGGCTGAAGCTTTCTTT.

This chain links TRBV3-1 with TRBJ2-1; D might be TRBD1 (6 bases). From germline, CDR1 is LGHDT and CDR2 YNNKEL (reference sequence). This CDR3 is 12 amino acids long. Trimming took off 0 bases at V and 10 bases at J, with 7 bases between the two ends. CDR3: CASSQDDREQFF. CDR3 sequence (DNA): TGTGCCAGCAGCCAAGATGACAGGGAGCAGTTCTTC.

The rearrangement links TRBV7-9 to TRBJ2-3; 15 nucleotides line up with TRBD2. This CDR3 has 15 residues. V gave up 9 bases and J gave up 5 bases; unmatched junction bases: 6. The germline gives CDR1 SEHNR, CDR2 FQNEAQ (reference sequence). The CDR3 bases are TGTGCCAGTGGGACTAGCGGGAGGTACCAAGATACGCAGTATTTT. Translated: CASGTSGRYQDTQYF.

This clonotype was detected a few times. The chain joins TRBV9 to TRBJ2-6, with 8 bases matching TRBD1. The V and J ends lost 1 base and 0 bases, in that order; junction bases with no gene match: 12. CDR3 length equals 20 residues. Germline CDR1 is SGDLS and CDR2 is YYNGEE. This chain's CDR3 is CASSVFRATGEYSGANVLTF. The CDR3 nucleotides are TGTGCCAGCAGCGTATTCCGGGCGACAGGGGAATACTCTGGGGCCAACGTCCTGACTTTC.

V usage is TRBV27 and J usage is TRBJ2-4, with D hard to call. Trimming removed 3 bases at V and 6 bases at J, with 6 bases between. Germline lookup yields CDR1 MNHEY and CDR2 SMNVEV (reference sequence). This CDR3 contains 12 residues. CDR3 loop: CASSLSGNIQYF. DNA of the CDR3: TGTGCCAGCAGTTTGTCCGGAAACATTCAGTACTTC.

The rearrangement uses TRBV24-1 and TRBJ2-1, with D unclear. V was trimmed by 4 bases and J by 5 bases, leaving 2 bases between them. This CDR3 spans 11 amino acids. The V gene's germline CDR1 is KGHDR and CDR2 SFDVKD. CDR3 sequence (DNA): TGTGCCACCAGTGACAACAATGAGCAGTTCTTC. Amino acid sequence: CATSDNNEQFF.

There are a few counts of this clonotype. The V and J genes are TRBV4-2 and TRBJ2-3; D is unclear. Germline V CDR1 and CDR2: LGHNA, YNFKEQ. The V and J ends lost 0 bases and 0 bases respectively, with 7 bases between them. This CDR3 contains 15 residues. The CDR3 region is CASSQDGASTDTQYF. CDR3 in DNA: TGTGCCAGCAGCCAAGATGGAGCCAGCACAGATACGCAGTATTTT.

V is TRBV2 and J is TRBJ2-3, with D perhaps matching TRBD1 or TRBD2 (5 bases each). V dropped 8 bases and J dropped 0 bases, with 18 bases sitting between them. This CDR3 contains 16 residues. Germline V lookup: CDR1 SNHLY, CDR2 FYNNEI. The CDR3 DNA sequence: TGTGCCAGCGGGGTCGTAGCGCAGGGAAGCACAGATACGCAGTATTTT. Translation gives CASGVVAQGSTDTQYF.

CDR3 region: CASSPRRAGGNQPQHF. For the CDR3, the DNA is TGTGCCAGCTCACCCCGACGGGCAGGGGGCAATCAGCCCCAGCATTTT. The chain joins TRBV18 to TRBJ1-5; TRBD1 might be the D (6 bases). The CDR3 extends over 16 amino acids. CDR1 KGHSH and CDR2 LQKENI come from the germline V gene. Trimming took 3 bases from V and 2 from J, leaving 14 bases between them.